The 20 T cell receptor beta chains reported below all come from one sample, sequenced in a study of cytomegalovirus exposure and HLA in healthy donors. 60 Vbeta and 13 Jbeta primers were used in PCR. Only in-frame clones appear in the TCRdb table, and some are missing; sequencing was by immunoSEQ multiplex PCR. The sample lists 140,000 to 150,000 clones, roughly 73% seen once, with 1.6% in the top ten. Sequencing was carried out using PBMCs. Receptor source: a woman between 18 and 29 years old in good health and CMV-seronegative.

The rearrangement uses TRBV2 and TRBJ1-1; D unclear. Trimming stripped 3 bases from V and 1 base from J, with 9 bases between. Germline CDR1 reads SNHLY; CDR2 reads FYNNEI. The CDR3 is made up of 14 amino acids. The CDR3 here is CASSEDGRNTEAFF. The CDR3 DNA follows: TGTGCCAGCAGTGAGGACGGGAGGAACACTGAAGCTTTCTTT.

The chain is built from TRBV13 and TRBJ2-3; TRBD2 matches 9 bases. CDR3 length: 16 amino acids. V shed 2 bases, J shed 2 bases, and the junction held 5 bases outside the gene matches. CDR1 is PRHDT, CDR2 FYEKMQ, per germline (reference sequence). The CDR3 nucleotides read TGTGCCAGCAGCTTACAGCGGGGGGACCTCACAGATACGCAGTATTTT. It encodes CASSLQRGDLTDTQYF.

This clone was detected only a few times. The chain joins TRBV25-1 to TRBJ1-2; tentatively, D is TRBD1 (5 bases). CDR3 length equals 15 residues. The V gene's germline CDR1 is MGHDK and CDR2 SYGVNS. V was pared by 3 bases and J by 0 bases, with 11 bases between. In DNA, the CDR3 is TGTGCCAGCAGTGACGACAGCCGAGCTAACTATGGCTACACCTTC. Its protein is CASSDDSRANYGYTF.

The chain is built from TRBV6-5 and TRBJ1-4; D gene ambiguous. The germline V gene encodes CDR1 MNHEY and CDR2 SVGAGI. The CDR3 has 15 amino acids. Between the trimmed V and J ends, which lost 2 bases and 0 bases, there was a span of 7 bases. The CDR3 loop is CASSYRVATNEKLFF. CDR3 coding DNA: TGTGCCAGCAGTTACCGGGTTGCAACTAATGAAAAACTGTTTTTT.

This clone has a handful of counts. The rearrangement links TRBV6-5 to TRBJ2-7; no clear D. Germline-derived CDR1 and CDR2 are MNHEY and SVGAGI. This CDR3 comprises 13 residues. Trimming stripped 0 bases from V and 3 bases from J, with 6 bases between. Here the CDR3 reads CASSYSANYEQYV. The DNA of the CDR3 is TGTGCCAGCAGTTACTCGGCCAACTACGAGCAGTACGTC.

Here the CDR3 DNA reads TGTGCCAGCGAGATACTAGCGGGAGGAACTCCTAGCACAGATACGCAGTATTTT. It is translated as CASEILAGGTPSTDTQYF. J is TRBJ2-3 and V is TRBV2; 12 nucleotides match TRBD2. This CDR3 comprises 18 residues. V gave up 8 bases and J gave up 0 bases; unmatched junction bases: 12. Germline CDR1 is SNHLY and CDR2 is FYNNEI.

J is TRBJ1-2 and V is TRBV11-1; 7 bases map to TRBD1. J was trimmed by 7 bases and V by 6 bases; bases with no gene match: 11. CDR3 size: 14 residues. Germline CDR1 SGHAT, CDR2 FQDESV (reference sequence). In DNA, the CDR3 is TGTGCCAGCAGTCATCAGGGGGACCTTCCTGGCTACACCTTC. It is translated as CASSHQGDLPGYTF.

The chain employs TRBV7-2 and TRBJ2-5, with TRBD2 matching 7 bases. There are 15 residues in the CDR3. CDR1 SGHTA and CDR2 FQGNSA come from the germline V gene. J gave up 6 bases and V 0 bases, and 7 bases lay outside the gene matches. CDR3 coding DNA: TGTGCCAGCAGCTTAGCAGGCGGGGGTGAGAAGACCCAGTACTTC. This encodes CASSLAGGGEKTQYF.

V gene TRBV18 combines with J gene TRBJ1-3; perhaps TRBD1 as D (5 bases). Trimming removed 2 bases at V and 4 bases at J, with 15 bases between. The CDR3 has 16 residues. Germline CDR1 and CDR2: KGHSH and LQKENI. The CDR3 is CASSPTQGNLGNTIYF. CDR3 nucleotides: TGTGCCAGCTCACCAACTCAGGGTAACCTCGGAAACACCATATATTTT.

The chain recombines TRBV7-2 with TRBJ2-1, with TRBD2 matching 9 bases. CDR1 SGHTA and CDR2 FQGNSA come from the germline V gene. The trim removed 1 base at V and 3 bases at J, leaving 7 bases unmatched. The CDR3 extends over 17 amino acids. The CDR3 is CASSLGQLAGLYNEQFF. CDR3 bases: TGTGCCAGCAGCTTAGGGCAGCTAGCGGGACTCTACAATGAGCAGTTCTTC.

This chain connects TRBV27 to TRBJ2-6, with 8 bases aligning to TRBD1. The CDR3 covers 19 residues. Per germline, CDR1 MNHEY and CDR2 SMNVEV (reference sequence). V was pared by 6 bases and J by 2 bases, with 15 bases of the junction left unmatched. The CDR3 here is CASSSPHGQGVTGANVLTF. CDR3 DNA: TGTGCCAGCAGCTCGCCCCACGGACAGGGAGTTACTGGGGCCAACGTCCTGACTTTC.

As DNA, the CDR3 is TGTGCCAGCAGCTTAACTAGCGGGGGGGCCAGAGATACGCAGTATTTT. Translating it yields CASSLTSGGARDTQYF. This chain links TRBV7-2 with TRBJ2-3, with 13 bases lining up with TRBD2. Trimming took 2 bases from V and 5 from J; bases not matched to a gene: 4. Germline assignment: CDR1 SGHTA and CDR2 FQGNSA. The CDR3 spans 16 residues.

The chain recombines TRBV11-3 with TRBJ1-1; no clear D. Trimming cost V 5 bases and J 6 bases, with 19 bases left between them. The V gene's germline CDR1 is SGHNT and CDR2 YENEEA. This CDR3 contains 15 residues. The CDR3 loop reads CASSRAGRKAAEAFF. CDR3 DNA: TGTGCCAGCAGCCGAGCCGGGAGGAAAGCGGCTGAAGCTTTCTTT.

The chain recombines TRBV5-1 with TRBJ2-5; D perhaps matches TRBD2 (5 bases). V was trimmed by 6 bases and J by 2 bases, leaving 11 bases between them. Germline assignment: CDR1 SGHRS and CDR2 YFSETQ. The CDR3 is 13 amino acids. DNA of the CDR3: TGCGCCAGCACATTGCGGGCACAAGAGACCCAGTACTTC. This gives the protein CASTLRAQETQYF. The full variable domain, with the rest looked up from reference TRBV5-1 and TRBJ2-5, is KAGVTQTPRYLIKTRGQQVTLSCSPISGHRSVSWYQQTPGQGLQFLFEYFSETQRNKGNFPGRFSGRQFSNSRSEMNVSTLELGDSALYLCASTLRAQETQYFGPGTRLLVL.

This rearrangement joins TRBV30 to TRBJ2-1; 8 bases align to TRBD2. The germline V gene has CDR1 GTSNPN and CDR2 SVGIG (reference sequence). The CDR3 contains 13 residues. V lost 5 bases to trimming and J lost 3 bases; unmatched junction nucleotides: 3. CDR3 protein: CAWAGTSYNEQFF. CDR3 nucleotide sequence: TGTGCCTGGGCCGGGACTAGCTACAATGAGCAGTTCTTC. Together with reference TRBV30 and TRBJ2-1, the CDR3 gives the full variable domain: SQTIHQWPATLVQPVGSPLSLECTVEGTSNPNLYWYRQAAGRGLQLLFYSVGIGQISSEVPQNLSASRPQDRQFILSSKKLLLSDSGFYLCAWAGTSYNEQFFGPGTRLTVL.

The CDR3 DNA reads as TGCAGCGTTGAAAGCAGAGAGGGAGATACGCAGTATTTT. This encodes CSVESREGDTQYF. This chain links TRBV29-1 with TRBJ2-3; D may be TRBD2 (5 bases). The CDR3 sequence is 13 residues long. Trimming took off 2 bases at V and 5 bases at J, with 11 bases between the two ends. Germline values: CDR1 SQVTM, CDR2 ANQGSEA.

V usage is TRBV9 and J usage is TRBJ2-1; D possibly corresponds to TRBD2 (6 bases). The CDR3 loop spans 16 amino acids. Germline V gene lookup returns CDR1 SGDLS and CDR2 YYNGEE. V lost 3 bases and J lost 0, with 13 bases in between. CDR3 nucleotide sequence: TGTGCCAGCAGCGCGTCCGGGGGAGACTCCTACAATGAGCAGTTCTTC. Translation gives CASSASGGDSYNEQFF.

The chain is built from TRBV7-2 and TRBJ1-1; TRBD1 aligns across 8 bases. This CDR3 spans 18 amino acids. Looked up from germline, CDR1 is SGHTA and CDR2 is FQGNSA. J gave up 1 base and V 4 bases, and 14 bases lay outside the gene matches. DNA for the CDR3: TGTGCCAGCAGCTCCCGGCCGGGACAGGAGATCCCGAACACTGAAGCTTTCTTT. As protein: CASSSRPGQEIPNTEAFF. Using reference TRBV7-2 and TRBJ1-1 for the parts outside the CDR3, the full variable domain is GAGVSQSPSNKVTEKGKDVELRCDPISGHTALYWYRQSLGQGLEFLIYFQGNSAPDKSGLPSDRFSAERTGGSVSTLTIQRTQQEDSAVYLCASSSRPGQEIPNTEAFFGQGTRLTVV.

The chain has TRBV5-1 and TRBJ2-2, with D possibly being TRBD1 (7 bases). V shed 4 bases and J shed 0 bases, with 13 bases lying between them. CDR3 length: 16 residues. CDR1 is SGHRS, CDR2 YFSETQ, per germline. The CDR3 coding sequence is TGCGCCAGCAGCCCAGGGGGGTACCCGAACACCGGGGAGCTGTTTTTT. This gives the protein CASSPGGYPNTGELFF.

The genes are TRBV27 and TRBJ2-7; 8 bases are shared with TRBD1. Germline CDR1 MNHEY, CDR2 SMNVEV (reference sequence). The junction had 7 bases not matched to a gene; V was cut back by 5 bases and J by 1 base. CDR3 length: 15 amino acids. The CDR3 here is CASSPRRDRSYEQYV. CDR3 nucleotide sequence: TGTGCCAGCAGTCCTCGCCGGGACAGGTCCTACGAGCAGTACGTC.